A single T cell receptor (beta chain) is shown here with its context. Its antigen is as yet unknown. The PCR was carried out with 60 Vbeta primers and 13 Jbeta primers. The table came from immunoSEQ multiplex PCR; TCRdb's copy has only in-frame clones and leaves some out. The sample consists of 120,000 or so clones, over 65% of them appearing once. This sample was included in a study of cytomegalovirus exposure and HLA in healthy donors. For the study at large: In an earlier analysis, approximately 120 million unique TCR beta sequences were found from some 200 million T cells.

The V end was cut by 1 base, the J end by 7 bases, with 10 bases between. Per the germline V gene, CDR1 is SGHTA and CDR2 is FQGNSA. CDR3 length equals 13 residues. Whole-study results and caveats: Most subjects' HLA-A and HLA-B alleles were reportedly predicted from TCR beta sequences. Being productive about 90% or about 30% of the time was typical of most TCR beta V segments in an earlier analysis. Later analysis showed most CMV-associated TCR beta chains appearing HLA-restricted.

This rearrangement joins TRBV7-2 to TRBJ1-1; D is unresolved. Sample: PBMCs. The clonotype was recovered from a man aged 18 to 35 in good health and CMV-seronegative. CDR3 residues: CASSLGGIFEAFF. CDR3 bases: TGTGCCAGCAGCTTAGGAGGTATTTTTGAAGCTTTCTTT. Together with reference TRBV7-2 and TRBJ1-1, the CDR3 gives the full variable domain: GAGVSQSPSNKVTEKGKDVELRCDPISGHTALYWYRQSLGQGLEFLIYFQGNSAPDKSGLPSDRFSAERTGGSVSTLTIQRTQQEDSAVYLCASSLGGIFEAFFGQGTRLTVV.